The 29 T cell receptor beta chains in this list originate from one sample, sequenced in a study of CD8 T cells in ankylosing spondylitis. One entry per CDR3 protein, called by TCRdb with MiXCR from the 5' RACE reads. Of about 160,000 distinct CDR3 sequences in the sample, around 42% were seen once. The sequenced sample consisted of synovial fluid, either unsorted or a sorted T cell fraction (not recorded which). All receptors come from a male donor with ankylosing spondylitis.

The chain employs TRBV7-3 and TRBJ2-1; tentatively, D is TRBD2 (6 bases). The germline CDR1 and CDR2 sequences are SGHTA and FQGTGA. This CDR3 contains 13 residues. V gave up 5 bases and J gave up 5 bases, with 10 bases separating them. CDR3: CASSPIADNEQFF. The CDR3 DNA is TGTGCCAGCAGCCCCATAGCGGACAATGAGCAGTTCTTC.

The genes are TRBV7-9 and TRBJ2-1; D is ambiguous. Per germline, CDR1 SEHNR and CDR2 FQNEAQ (reference sequence). This CDR3 is 16 amino acids long. V dropped 3 bases and J dropped 0 bases, with 12 bases sitting between them. The CDR3, as DNA: TGTGCCAGCAGCTTCCGTGTCGAGAGCTCCTACAATGAGCAGTTCTTC. This gives the protein CASSFRVESSYNEQFF. The full variable domain, with the rest looked up from reference TRBV7-9 and TRBJ2-1, is DTGVSQNPRHKITKRGQNVTFRCDPISEHNRLYWYRQTLGQGPEFLTYFQNEAQLEKSRLLSDRFSAERPKGSFSTLEIQRTEQGDSAMYLCASSFRVESSYNEQFFGPGTRLTVL.

This clonotype came up a few times. Here the CDR3 reads CASTIIYRRDRYNSPLHF. The CDR3 region has the DNA TGTGCCAGCACAATAATATATCGCCGGGACAGATATAATTCACCCCTCCACTTT. J is TRBJ1-6 and V is TRBV12-3 or TRBV12-4; TRBD1 matches 7 bases. Losses at the gene ends were 7 bases for V and 4 bases for J; bases not matched to a gene: 16. CDR3 length: 18 residues.

The chain couples TRBV5-1 to TRBJ2-2, with D maybe TRBD2 (6 bases). Germline CDR1 reads SGHRS; CDR2 reads YFSETQ. This CDR3 comprises 17 residues. V was pared by 4 bases and J by 3 bases, with 19 bases between. CDR3 in amino acids: CASSPVAGRWYTGELFF. Here the CDR3 DNA reads TGCGCCAGCAGCCCGGTGGCGGGGAGGTGGTACACCGGGGAGCTGTTTTTT.

V usage is TRBV7-9 and J usage is TRBJ2-5; 7 bases map to TRBD2. This CDR3 has 14 residues. The V gene end was trimmed by 5 bases and the J gene end by 3 bases; junction bases not matched to a gene: 6. Per the germline V gene, CDR1 is SEHNR and CDR2 is FQNEAQ (reference sequence). The chain's CDR3 is CASSGRDYEETQYF. The CDR3 nucleotides are TGTGCCAGCAGCGGCCGGGACTATGAAGAGACCCAGTACTTC.

This clonotype was seen a handful of times. This sequence joins TRBV5-1 and TRBJ2-7, with 7 bases identical to TRBD1. CDR3 size: 16 residues. The V and J ends lost 5 bases and 3 bases, in that order; junction bases with no gene match: 14. The germline V gene has CDR1 SGHRS and CDR2 YFSETQ. The CDR3 here is CASRGVPRDSHYEQYF. CDR3 nucleotides: TGCGCCAGCAGAGGGGTGCCCCGGGACAGCCACTACGAGCAGTACTTC. The full variable domain, its missing parts supplied by reference TRBV5-1 and TRBJ2-7, is KAGVTQTPRYLIKTRGQQVTLSCSPISGHRSVSWYQQTPGQGLQFLFEYFSETQRNKGNFPGRFSGRQFSNSRSEMNVSTLELGDSALYLCASRGVPRDSHYEQYFGPGTRLTVT.

The chain employs TRBV20-1 and TRBJ1-1; D is undetermined. CDR3 length equals 13 residues. The V gene lost 6 bases and the J gene lost 5 bases, with 16 bases spanning the gap. Looked up from germline, CDR1 is DFQATT and CDR2 is SNEGSKA (reference sequence). CDR3 in DNA: TGCAGTGCCCCCGGGGAAGGGCAGACTGAAGCTTTCTTT. Translation gives CSAPGEGQTEAFF.

V is TRBV4-2 and J is TRBJ2-3; 9 bases align to TRBD1. The length of the CDR3 is 14 residues. J lost 5 bases, V lost 5 bases, and 5 bases had no gene match. Germline V gene lookup returns CDR1 LGHNA and CDR2 YNFKEQ. DNA for the CDR3: TGTGCCAGCAGCTTACAGGGGGCGGGAGATACGCAGTATTTT. Residues: CASSLQGAGDTQYF.

Only a few counts were recorded for this clonotype. The chain uses TRBV20-1 and TRBJ1-1, with 7 bases aligning to TRBD1. Trimming at V came to 6 bases and at J to 7 bases, leaving 8 bases not matched to a gene. The CDR3 consists of 12 residues. The germline CDR1 and CDR2 sequences are DFQATT and SNEGSKA (reference sequence). DNA for the CDR3: TGCAGTGCACTTCCGGGACAGCTTGAAGCTTTCTTT. Its protein is CSALPGQLEAFF.

The chain couples TRBV28 to TRBJ2-3; TRBD2 might be the D (6 bases). V lost 3 bases and J lost 5, with 15 bases in between. Germline V gives CDR1 MDHEN, CDR2 SYDVKM. The CDR3 sequence is 15 residues long. The CDR3 region is CASSFLAHEGDTQYF. The CDR3 region has the DNA TGTGCCAGCAGTTTCCTAGCGCATGAGGGAGATACGCAGTATTTT. Variable domain in full (rest from reference TRBV28 and TRBJ2-3): DVKVTQSSRYLVKRTGEKVFLECVQDMDHENMFWYRQDPGLGLRLIYFSYDVKMKEKGDIPEGYSVSREKKERFSLILESASTNQTSMYLCASSFLAHEGDTQYFGPGTRLTVL.

The sample holds a few counts of this clonotype. The J gene is TRBJ1-1, the V gene TRBV13, with a weak D call TRBD1 (6 bases). The CDR3 sequence is 14 residues long. CDR1 and CDR2 (germline): PRHDT, FYEKMQ (reference sequence). The germline V and J ends were trimmed by 6 bases and 0 bases, with 11 bases remaining between them. The CDR3 region is CASRTTGLNTEAFF. DNA for the CDR3: TGTGCCAGCAGAACGACAGGTCTGAACACTGAAGCTTTCTTT.

The chain has TRBV28 and TRBJ2-7; TRBD1 is a possible D gene (5 bases). V lost 0 bases and J 4 bases, leaving 13 bases between the germline ends. This CDR3 has 15 amino acids. Germline V gene sequence: CDR1 MDHEN, CDR2 SYDVKM. The CDR3 loop reads CASSLWVRERYEQYF. The CDR3 region has the DNA TGTGCCAGCAGTTTATGGGTCAGGGAAAGATACGAGCAGTACTTC.

At least ten counts were recorded for this clonotype. The chain couples TRBV13 to TRBJ2-5, with D unresolved. The CDR3 runs to 11 residues. In germline, CDR1 is PRHDT, CDR2 FYEKMQ (reference sequence). Between the trimmed V and J ends, which lost 1 base and 4 bases, there was a span of 1 base. This chain's CDR3 is CASSLVETQYF. The CDR3 nucleotides read TGTGCCAGCAGCTTAGTAGAGACCCAGTACTTC.

The chain couples TRBV27 to TRBJ1-2; possibly TRBD1 for D (6 bases). This CDR3 has 17 residues. The germline V and J ends were trimmed by 0 bases and 4 bases, with 18 bases remaining between them. Germline CDR1 reads MNHEY; CDR2 reads SMNVEV (reference sequence). The DNA for the CDR3 is TGTGCCAGCAGTTTATCGGCGTCTCCAGTGGGGGCCTATGGCTACACCTTC. It specifies CASSLSASPVGAYGYTF.

The V call is TRBV19, the J call TRBJ1-2; 8 bases are shared with TRBD1. The CDR3 has 15 amino acids. Germline CDR1 LNHDA, CDR2 SQIVND (reference sequence). V dropped 5 bases and J dropped 2; count of bases not matched to a gene: 7. Here the CDR3 reads CASSRDRGDNYGYTF. The CDR3 DNA reads TGTGCCAGTAGTCGCGACAGGGGTGACAACTATGGCTACACCTTC.

The chain employs TRBV4-3 and TRBJ2-3; TRBD2 matches at 7 bases. In germline, CDR1 is LGHNA, CDR2 YSLEER. The V and J ends lost 1 base and 5 bases, in that order; junction bases with no gene match: 6. The CDR3 is made up of 15 amino acids. CDR3 residues: CASSQGAGAGDTQYF. Written as DNA, the CDR3 is TGCGCCAGCAGCCAAGGGGCGGGAGCGGGAGATACGCAGTATTTT.

This clonotype was counted a single time. The chain uses TRBV9 and TRBJ2-2; 9 bases line up with TRBD1. This CDR3 comprises 15 residues. Trimming at V came to 0 bases and at J to 6 bases, leaving 3 bases not matched to a gene. Germline V gene sequence: CDR1 SGDLS, CDR2 YYNGEE. CDR3 sequence reads: CASSVVGTGSGELFF. As DNA, the CDR3 is TGTGCCAGCAGCGTAGTTGGGACAGGGTCCGGGGAGCTGTTTTTT.

This clonotype was observed a handful of times. The chain recombines TRBV28 with TRBJ2-1; 9 nucleotides match TRBD2. The germline V gene has CDR1 MDHEN and CDR2 SYDVKM. The CDR3 loop spans 16 amino acids. The ends lost 5 bases at V and 7 bases at J; junction bases unmatched: 12. The CDR3 coding sequence is TGTGCCAGCAGTCCGCTTAGCGGGAGTATTAGGAATGAGCAGTTCTTC. Translation: CASSPLSGSIRNEQFF.

V and J are TRBV12-3 or TRBV12-4 and TRBJ1-2; D remains unclear. Trimming pared 6 bases from V and 6 bases from J, leaving 14 bases between. The CDR3 consists of 13 residues. CDR3 amino acids: CASSPLVPHGYTF. In nucleotides, the CDR3 is TGTGCCAGCAGCCCTTTGGTTCCTCATGGCTACACCTTC.

The chain has TRBV10-2 and TRBJ2-1; no reliable D call. V lost 7 bases, J lost 0 bases, and 22 bases lay in between. The CDR3 consists of 18 residues. CDR1 and CDR2 (germline): WSHSY, SAAADI. CDR3 DNA: TGCGCCAGCATAGGTTTTGGGGTGCACTCGAGCTCCTACAATGAGCAGTTCTTC. It specifies CASIGFGVHSSSYNEQFF.

This chain links TRBV3-1 with TRBJ1-2; D is ambiguous. The CDR3 length is 15 residues. Germline V gene data show CDR1 as LGHDT and CDR2 as YNNKEL (reference sequence). V lost 1 base and J lost 4, with 13 bases in between. The DNA of the CDR3 is TGTGCCAGCAGCCAAGGCTTGCCTGAATTCTATGGCTACACCTTC. Its translation: CASSQGLPEFYGYTF.

J is TRBJ2-7 and V is TRBV7-8; D uncertain. Germline V gives CDR1 SGHVS, CDR2 FQNEAQ. This CDR3 has 14 amino acids. V was clipped by 6 bases and J by 0 bases, with 12 bases between them. The DNA of the CDR3 is TGTGCCAGCAGTACCCACCCAGCCTCCTACGAGCAGTACTTC. It specifies CASSTHPASYEQYF.

The chain links TRBV18 to TRBJ2-7, with 12 positions matching TRBD2. Looked up from germline, CDR1 is KGHSH and CDR2 is LQKENI. The V gene end was trimmed by 1 base and the J gene end by 3 bases; junction bases not matched to a gene: 7. The CDR3 runs to 17 residues. For the CDR3, the DNA is TGTGCCAGCTCACCACTCGGACTAGCGGGGTACGACTACGAGCAGTACTTC. Its translation is CASSPLGLAGYDYEQYF.

The chain joins TRBV12-3 or TRBV12-4 to TRBJ2-7; TRBD2 matches 7 bases. Trimming cost V 4 bases and J 2 bases; bases outside gene matches: 5. The CDR3 consists of 14 residues. CDR3 DNA sequence: TGTGCCAGCAGTTGGGGCGGGAGCACCTACGAGCAGTACTTC. This gives the protein CASSWGGSTYEQYF.

This clonotype was observed a handful of times. The chain uses TRBV20-1 and TRBJ1-5; D perhaps matches TRBD1 (5 bases). Trimming pared 3 bases from V and 2 bases from J, leaving 23 bases between. The germline CDR1 and CDR2 sequences are DFQATT and SNEGSKA (reference sequence). The CDR3 has 18 residues. The CDR3 sequence: CSASGVSRDDLGNQPQHF. For the CDR3, the DNA is TGCAGTGCTAGTGGGGTCAGCAGGGATGATTTAGGCAATCAGCCCCAGCATTTT.

In its sample, this clonotype was seen once. The V and J genes are TRBV2 and TRBJ2-1, with 10 bases identical to TRBD2. This CDR3 region has 14 residues. V dropped 8 bases and J dropped 8; count of bases not matched to a gene: 9. The germline V gene encodes CDR1 SNHLY and CDR2 FYNNEI. CDR3 sequence: CASLASGSVDEQFF. The CDR3 DNA is TGTGCCAGCCTCGCTAGCGGGAGTGTGGATGAGCAGTTCTTC. Drawing the rest from reference TRBV2 and TRBJ2-1, the complete variable domain is EPEVTQTPSHQVTQMGQEVILRCVPISNHLYFYWYRQILGQKVEFLVSFYNNEISEKSEIFDDQFSVERPDGSNFTLKIRSTKLEDSAMYFCASLASGSVDEQFFGPGTRLTVL.

The V and J genes are TRBV27 and TRBJ1-2; 7 positions agree with TRBD1. The J segment lost 5 bases and the V segment lost 3 bases, leaving 3 bases of the junction unmatched. Germline assignment: CDR1 MNHEY and CDR2 SMNVEV (reference sequence). The length of the CDR3 is 13 residues. The CDR3 loop is CASSFWTGYGYTF. The DNA of the CDR3 is TGTGCCAGCAGTTTCTGGACAGGATATGGCTACACCTTC.

The chain links TRBV20-1 to TRBJ2-3; TRBD2 might be the D (6 bases). The V gene's germline CDR1 is DFQATT and CDR2 SNEGSKA (reference sequence). The CDR3 consists of 19 residues. The CDR3 loop is CRARPMGEAKSPGTDTQYF. The CDR3, as DNA: TGCAGAGCCCGGCCTATGGGGGAGGCAAAAAGCCCGGGCACAGATACGCAGTATTTT.

The chain joins TRBV6-4 to TRBJ2-1, with a weak D call TRBD2 (6 bases). CDR3 length: 14 residues. CDR1 and CDR2 (germline): MRHNA, SNTAGT. Trimming shortened V by 2 bases and J by 6 bases, and 11 bases separated the two germline ends. For the CDR3, the DNA is TGTGCCAGCAGTGACGCGGCGGGATCCAATGAGCAGTTCTTC. Amino acid sequence: CASSDAAGSNEQFF.